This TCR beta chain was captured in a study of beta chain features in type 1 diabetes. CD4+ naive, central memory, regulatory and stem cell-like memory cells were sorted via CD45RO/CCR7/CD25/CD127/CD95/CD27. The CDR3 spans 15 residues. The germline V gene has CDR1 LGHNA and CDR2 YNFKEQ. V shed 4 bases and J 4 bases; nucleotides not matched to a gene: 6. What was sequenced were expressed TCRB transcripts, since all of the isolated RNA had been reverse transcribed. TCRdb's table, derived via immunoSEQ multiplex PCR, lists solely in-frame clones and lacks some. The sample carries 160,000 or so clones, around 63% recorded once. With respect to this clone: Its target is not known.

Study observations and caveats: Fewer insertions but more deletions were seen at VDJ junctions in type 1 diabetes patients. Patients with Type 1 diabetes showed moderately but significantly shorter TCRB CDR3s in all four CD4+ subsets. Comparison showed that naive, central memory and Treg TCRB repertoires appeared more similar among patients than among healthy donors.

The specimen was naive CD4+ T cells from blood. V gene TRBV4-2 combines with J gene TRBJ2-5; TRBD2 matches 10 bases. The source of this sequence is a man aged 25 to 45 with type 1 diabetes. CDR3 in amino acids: CASSPPLAGRETQYF. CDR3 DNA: TGTGCCAGCAGCCCCCCACTAGCGGGGCGAGAGACCCAGTACTTC.